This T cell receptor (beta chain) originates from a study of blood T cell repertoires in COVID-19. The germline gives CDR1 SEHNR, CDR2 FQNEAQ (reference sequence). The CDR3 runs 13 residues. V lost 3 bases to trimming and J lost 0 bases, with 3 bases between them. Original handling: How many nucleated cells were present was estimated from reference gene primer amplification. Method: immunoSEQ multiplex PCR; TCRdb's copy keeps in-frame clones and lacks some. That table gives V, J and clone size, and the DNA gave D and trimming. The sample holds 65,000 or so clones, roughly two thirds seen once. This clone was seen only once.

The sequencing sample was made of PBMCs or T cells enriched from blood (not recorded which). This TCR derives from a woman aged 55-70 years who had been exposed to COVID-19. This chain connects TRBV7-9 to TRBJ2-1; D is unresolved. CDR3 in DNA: TGTGCCAGCAGCTTTAGCTCCTACAATGAGCAGTTCTTC. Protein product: CASSFSSYNEQFF.